This T cell receptor (beta chain) appears in the sequencing data of a study of T cells in Graves' hyperthyroidism and ophthalmopathy. This clonotype showed up many times. Using RNA transcripts as the source, TCR beta CDR3 regions were amplified. TCR CDR3 regions were first amplified by RT-PCR with HTBI primers. TCRdb ran MiXCR on the multiplex PCR reads and lists one entry per CDR3 protein. The sample includes hundreds of thousands of distinct CDR3 sequences, approximately 14% of them seen just once. CDR1 KGHSH and CDR2 LQKENI come from the germline V gene. The germline V and J ends were trimmed by 8 bases and 0 bases, with 5 bases remaining between them. CDR3 length: 12 residues.

The receptor was isolated from a woman aged 18-29 years with Graves' hyperthyroidism. The rearrangement joins TRBV18 to TRBJ2-1; no clear D gene. Sequenced sample: blood. The CDR3 DNA sequence: TGTGCCAGCAGTCCCTCCTACAATGAGCAGTTCTTC. This codes for CASSPSYNEQFF.